Listed below are T cell receptor beta chains from one sample, sequenced in a study of cytomegalovirus exposure and HLA in healthy donors. The data were produced by immunoSEQ multiplex PCR, yet TCRdb's version contains in-frame clones alone and is incomplete. The sample has about 190,000 clones; 70% to 85% are singletons. The sample taken for sequencing was PBMCs. The receptors shown here come from a man between 40 and 49 years old in good health and CMV-seropositive. Each CDR3 is given without its conserved first and last residue. Each record gives: J gene, V gene, D gene, CDR3 protein. The D gene is left open where the match is weak.

TRBJ2-4 | TRBV6-5 | . | ASSSQSPLAKNIQY
TRBJ1-5 | TRBV19 | . | ASSSQGYQPQH
TRBJ1-5 | TRBV19 | TRBD1 | ASQTGTVHQPQH
TRBJ2-1 | TRBV5-4 | . | ASSLGLFINNEQF
TRBJ2-7 | TRBV4-3 | . | ASSHDSSYEQY
TRBJ1-5 | TRBV10-3 | . | AISERQVAGQPQH
TRBJ2-7 | TRBV5-4 | TRBD2 | ASSSSGSWNEQY
TRBJ2-2 | TRBV6-6 | TRBD2 | ASQSGSGKTGELF
TRBJ1-1 | TRBV7-9 | TRBD1 | ASSRPGQELSDTEAF
TRBJ1-6 | TRBV11-2 | . | ASSLDLNSPLH
TRBJ2-6 | TRBV15 | . | ATSLGGGTGANVLT
TRBJ2-3 | TRBV28 | TRBD1 | ASSYGGGTGVTDTQY
TRBJ1-5 | TRBV19 | TRBD1 | ASSILGTGSNQPQH
TRBJ1-2 | TRBV4-1 | TRBD1 | ASSQDFSSPGRGMGYT
TRBJ2-3 | TRBV12-5 | TRBD1 | ASGTGGQGTDTQY
TRBJ1-5 | TRBV19 | . | ASSFGGSGQPQH
TRBJ2-7 | TRBV7-9 | . | ASSFRNIGSRKGEQY
TRBJ2-5 | TRBV7-2 | TRBD2 | ASSPHPGLAGGRETQY
TRBJ2-7 | TRBV5-6 | TRBD2 | ASSAGTSGSDEQY
TRBJ2-3 | TRBV5-1 | TRBD1 | ASSQLTGGTDTQY
TRBJ2-7 | TRBV9 | TRBD2 | ASSVADGRAPSDEQY
TRBJ2-1 | TRBV9 | TRBD2 | ASSVDGASGGSEQF
TRBJ1-2 | TRBV5-6 | TRBD1 | ASSLDRGPST
TRBJ1-5 | TRBV2 | TRBD1 | ASSETTGNRNQPQH
TRBJ2-2 | TRBV7-2 | . | ASSLPEIQGSRSGELF
TRBJ1-5 | TRBV10-2 | TRBD1 | ASKRGTGGDQPQH
TRBJ1-5 | TRBV19 | . | ASSSGREFNQPQH
TRBJ1-6 | TRBV6-1 | TRBD1 | ASSELGQGHVSYNSPLH
TRBJ2-1 | TRBV11-2 | . | ASSLTGSLYNEQF
TRBJ1-6 | TRBV9 | TRBD1 | ASSIGQGPYNSPLH
TRBJ1-5 | TRBV6-1 | TRBD1 | ASSEFFGTGGDQPQH
TRBJ1-2 | TRBV6-5 | . | ASSSHGVSGNYGYT
TRBJ2-1 | TRBV7-6 | TRBD2 | ASSLASDVAGVEQF
TRBJ1-1 | TRBV27 | TRBD1 | ASSSRTGRTEAF
TRBJ2-5 | TRBV5-1 | . | ASSIDPGSETQY
TRBJ2-7 | TRBV11-3 | TRBD1 | ASSFNRGEQY
TRBJ1-2 | TRBV10-1 | TRBD1 | ASGGRQGNYGYT
TRBJ2-4 | TRBV7-9 | . | ASSTPGGRAAKNIQY
TRBJ1-4 | TRBV7-9 | TRBD1 | ASSFDRALNEKLF
TRBJ1-5 | TRBV10-2 | . | ASSESPGAQPQH
TRBJ2-1 | TRBV29-1 | . | SVGDIPNEQF
TRBJ2-7 | TRBV7-9 | . | ASSSNREGGYEQY
TRBJ1-3 | TRBV6-6 | . | ASRQPGNTIY
TRBJ2-3 | TRBV5-4 | . | ASSLEIGGSTDTQY
TRBJ1-5 | TRBV19 | . | ASRINGVVGNQPQH
TRBJ2-1 | TRBV7-9 | TRBD2 | ASSPVSGRGYNEQF
TRBJ2-7 | TRBV5-1 | . | ASSPSGSYEQY
TRBJ2-6 | TRBV29-1 | TRBD1 | SVETGVLSGANVLT
TRBJ2-7 | TRBV27 | TRBD2 | ASSSQAGLTYEQY
TRBJ2-7 | TRBV28 | TRBD2 | ASSLLGTSGPEQY
TRBJ2-7 | TRBV28 | TRBD2 | ASSTAGGWLYEQY